This paragraph reports one TCR beta chain. Its target is unknown. The data were taken from a study of T cell repertoires in cytomegalovirus infection. Study context: Indications of both CMV infection and matching HLA type were provided by public TCR beta signatures.

MiXCR, applied by TCRdb to the reads, yields one record per CDR3 protein. Of 600,000 to 700,000 distinct CDR3 sequences in the sample, around 32% are singletons; the top ten hold roughly 18%. This CDR3 comprises 12 residues. Germline CDR1 DFQATT, CDR2 SNEGSKA (reference sequence). After removal of 6 bases from V and 2 bases from J, the junction contained 2 bases not matched to a gene. This clonotype was sampled from a human donor in good health (CMV status not recorded). Some clones in this sample may be carry-over from other donors' samples. The sample here was cultured PBMCs, taken from culture after CMV antigen stimulation. The chain carries TRBV20-1 and TRBJ2-3; 7 bases line up with TRBD1. This CDR3 is CSAGQSTDTQYF. In DNA form, the CDR3 reads TGCAGTGCGGGACAGTCCACAGATACGCAGTATTTT.